The entry below gives a single TCR beta chain sequence along with its context. This sample was taken from a study of Ad26.COV2.S vaccination and SARS-CoV-2 variants. Profiling relied on immunoSEQ multiplex PCR, and the TCRdb table lists in-frame clones only, not all of them. The sample carries around 300,000 clones, about 87% recorded once. The germline gives CDR1 MDHEN, CDR2 SYDVKM. The CDR3 contains 15 residues. V lost 5 bases and J 2 bases, leaving 14 bases between the germline ends. Regarding treatment: 15 to 20 received Ad26.COV2.S at low or high dose, single or two shots; five or six received placebo; per-sample allocation not given. Vaccine and placebo recipients were sampled on day 63 after the first injection. The individual, an adult aged 18-55 years, was a donor in Boston.

This chain uses TRBV28 with TRBJ2-3; a possible D gene is TRBD2 (5 bases). This TCR was sampled from a person between 18 and 59 years old who received the Ad26.COV2.S COVID-19 vaccine or a placebo. The input for sequencing was peripheral blood, taken in a trial of Ad26.COV2.S vaccine versus placebo. Here the CDR3 reads CASSPLGGLTDTQYF. In DNA form, the CDR3 reads TGTGCCAGCAGTCCCCTGGGCGGGCTCACAGATACGCAGTATTTT. The complete variable domain, with remaining parts taken from reference TRBV28 and TRBJ2-3, reads DVKVTQSSRYLVKRTGEKVFLECVQDMDHENMFWYRQDPGLGLRLIYFSYDVKMKEKGDIPEGYSVSREKKERFSLILESASTNQTSMYLCASSPLGGLTDTQYFGPGTRLTVL.